These 17 T cell receptor beta chains originate from one sample sequenced in a study of human T cells and chemical hapten exposure. As for time point: patch test 1, 2 weeks after DPC sensitization. Treatment in this sample: therapeutic diphenylcyclopropenone sensitization with weekly scalp DPC. TCRdb re-derived calls from the RACE reads in MiXCR, one entry per CDR3 protein. The sample gives roughly 380,000 distinct CDR3 sequences, around 5% of which show up once; approximately 2.3% is in the top ten. Sequencing was performed on whole blood, taken in connection with sensitization to the hapten diphenylcyclopropenone (DPC). These TCRs come from a woman aged 45-65 years with alopecia areata. Some clones in this sample may be carry-over from other donors' samples.

This clonotype was seen at least ten times. The chain uses TRBV7-6 and TRBJ2-3, with 9 bases fitting TRBD2. The trim removed 1 base at V and 4 bases at J, leaving 6 bases unmatched. Germline loops: CDR1 SGHVS, CDR2 FNYEAQ. The CDR3 contains 16 residues. The chain's CDR3 is CASSLVAGGRADTQYF. CDR3 nucleotide sequence: TGTGCCAGCAGCTTAGTCGCGGGAGGGAGAGCAGATACGCAGTATTTT. The full variable domain, completed using reference TRBV7-6 and TRBJ2-3, is GAGVSQSPRYKVTKRGQDVALRCDPISGHVSLYWYRQALGQGPEFLTYFNYEAQQDKSGLPNDRFSAERPEGSISTLTIQRTEQRDSAMYRCASSLVAGGRADTQYFGPGTRLTVL.

In this sample, this clonotype turned up many times. The genes are TRBV6-5 and TRBJ2-3; 10 bases match TRBD2. The trim removed 3 bases at V and 2 bases at J, leaving 5 bases unmatched. Germline V gene lookup returns CDR1 MNHEY and CDR2 SVGAGI. This CDR3 has 16 amino acids. In DNA, the CDR3 is TGTGCCAGCAGTTATTCCGGACTAGCGGACACAGATACGCAGTATTTT. The encoded protein is CASSYSGLADTDTQYF.

There are a few counts of this clonotype. This chain uses TRBV27 with TRBJ1-5, with TRBD1 as a possible D gene (6 bases). Germline V gene lookup returns CDR1 MNHEY and CDR2 SMNVEV (reference sequence). V lost 5 bases and J lost 1, with 12 bases in between. This CDR3 comprises 15 residues. Here the CDR3 DNA reads TGTGCCAGCAGTCACAGGGCCGTGAGCAATCAGCCCCAGCATTTT. Translation gives CASSHRAVSNQPQHF.

There are many counts of this clonotype. The J gene is TRBJ2-1, the V gene TRBV2; TRBD2 aligns across 11 bases. The germline V gene encodes CDR1 SNHLY and CDR2 FYNNEI. With 6 bases clipped from V and 4 bases from J, the junction kept 8 bases outside the gene matches. This CDR3 contains 16 residues. This chain's CDR3 is CASRLSGTSGYNEQFF. Written as DNA, the CDR3 is TGTGCCAGCAGACTCTCCGGGACTAGCGGTTACAATGAGCAGTTCTTC.

This clonotype appeared a few times. V usage is TRBV3-1 and J usage is TRBJ2-3; 14 bases align to TRBD2. Germline CDR1 reads LGHDT; CDR2 reads YNNKEL (reference sequence). V dropped 4 bases and J dropped 8; count of bases not matched to a gene: 11. This CDR3 has 17 residues. This CDR3 is CASSPNGLAGGTATQYF. The CDR3 nucleotides are TGTGCCAGCAGCCCCAACGGACTAGCGGGGGGAACGGCTACGCAGTATTTT.

This clonotype has a count of ten or more. The CDR3 sequence is CATAPGLDKEAFF. Here the CDR3 DNA reads TGTGCCACCGCCCCAGGGTTAGATAAAGAAGCTTTCTTT. This chain joins TRBV10-3 and TRBJ1-1; TRBD1 might be the D (5 bases). The V and J ends lost 10 bases and 8 bases respectively, with 20 bases between them. The CDR3 contains 13 residues. From germline, CDR1 is ENHRY and CDR2 SYGVKD.

This clonotype was counted at least ten times. The chain uses TRBV3-1 and TRBJ1-6; no definite D call. The CDR3 sequence is 14 residues long. The germline V gene encodes CDR1 LGHDT and CDR2 YNNKEL (reference sequence). Trimming cost V 2 bases and J 7 bases, with 9 bases left between them. The CDR3 DNA reads TGTGCCAGCAGCCAAACCTCGAGCAATTCACCCCTCCACTTT. Residues: CASSQTSSNSPLHF.

The table lists this clonotype with many counts. The chain joins TRBV4-1 to TRBJ1-1; a possible D gene is TRBD1 (6 bases). The CDR3 totals 15 residues. Looked up from germline, CDR1 is MGHRA and CDR2 is YSYEKL. The V gene lost 0 bases and the J gene lost 4 bases, with 12 bases spanning the gap. CDR3 residues: CASSQEQGIGTEAFF. CDR3 nucleotide sequence: TGCGCCAGCAGCCAAGAACAGGGAATAGGCACTGAAGCTTTCTTT.

In this sample, this clonotype turned up many times. V and J are TRBV5-6 and TRBJ2-5; 8 bases align to TRBD1. With V trimmed by 4 bases and J by 5 bases, 7 bases remained unmatched. This CDR3 is built from 14 residues. Germline V gene lookup returns CDR1 SGHDT and CDR2 YYEEEE. The CDR3 loop is CASSRTGIGETQYF. The CDR3 DNA reads as TGTGCCAGCAGCAGGACAGGGATCGGCGAGACCCAGTACTTC. The full variable domain, with the rest looked up from reference TRBV5-6 and TRBJ2-5, is DAGVTQSPTHLIKTRGQQVTLRCSPKSGHDTVSWYQQALGQGPQFIFQYYEEEERQRGNFPDRFSGHQFPNYSSELNVNALLLGDSALYLCASSRTGIGETQYFGPGTRLLVL.

Many counts were recorded for this clonotype. The V gene is TRBV7-2, the J gene TRBJ1-5; D ambiguous. Trimming removed 1 base from V and 9 bases from J, with 10 bases in between. CDR1 is SGHTA and CDR2 is FQGNSA in the germline V gene. The CDR3 length is 13 residues. CDR3 residues: CASSLGLERPQHF. CDR3 DNA sequence: TGTGCCAGCAGCTTAGGATTGGAGCGGCCCCAGCATTTT.

This clonotype was picked up many times. This CDR3 is CASSQALGAMGTEAFF. In nucleotides, the CDR3 is TGCGCCAGCAGCCAAGCCTTAGGGGCAATGGGCACTGAAGCTTTCTTT. This chain joins TRBV4-1 and TRBJ1-1, with D perhaps matching TRBD1 (5 bases). Germline V gene sequence: CDR1 MGHRA, CDR2 YSYEKL. This CDR3 region has 16 residues. The germline V and J ends were trimmed by 1 base and 4 bases, with 16 bases remaining between them.

This chain connects TRBV6-5 to TRBJ1-6; TRBD1 matches at 9 bases. V dropped 5 bases and J dropped 9; count of bases not matched to a gene: 8. This CDR3 comprises 15 residues. Germline V gene sequence: CDR1 MNHEY, CDR2 SVGAGI. CDR3 coding DNA: TGTGCCAGCAGTGGACAGGGGAAATTAACTTCACCCCTCCACTTT. Translated: CASSGQGKLTSPLHF.

This clonotype occurred many times. The chain combines TRBV4-3 with TRBJ2-3; 8 bases are shared with TRBD2. The germline V gene encodes CDR1 LGHNA and CDR2 YSLEER. V was clipped by 0 bases and J by 6 bases; unmatched bases: 11. This CDR3 has 17 amino acids. The CDR3 DNA reads TGCGCCAGCAGCCAAGAACTTGGCGGGGGGACCGCGGATACGCAGTATTTT. Translating it yields CASSQELGGGTADTQYF.

The V gene is TRBV30, the J gene TRBJ1-2, with 7 bases aligning to TRBD1. J gave up 6 bases and V 0 bases, and 4 bases lay outside the gene matches. CDR1 is GTSNPN and CDR2 is SVGIG in the germline V gene (reference sequence). The CDR3 loop spans 13 amino acids. The CDR3 is CAWSVRQGDGYTF. CDR3 DNA sequence: TGTGCCTGGAGTGTAAGGCAGGGGGATGGCTACACCTTC.

The V gene is TRBV7-9, the J gene TRBJ2-5; 10 nucleotides agree with TRBD2. Germline V CDR1 and CDR2: SEHNR, FQNEAQ (reference sequence). V lost 5 bases and J lost 4; bases outside the gene matches: 4. This CDR3 is 14 amino acids long. The CDR3 bases are TGTGCCAGCAGCACCAGGACTAGCGGAGAGACCCAGTACTTC. Protein product: CASSTRTSGETQYF.

The sample holds a few counts of this clonotype. The rearrangement uses TRBV30 and TRBJ1-1; TRBD1 is a possible D gene (5 bases). Germline V gene data show CDR1 as GTSNPN and CDR2 as SVGIG (reference sequence). The V end was cut by 4 bases, the J end by 1 base, with 7 bases between. The CDR3 loop spans 12 amino acids. The CDR3 region is CAWKDKNTEAFF. The CDR3 DNA sequence: TGTGCCTGGAAGGACAAGAACACTGAAGCTTTCTTT.

This clonotype was picked up many times. This chain uses TRBV28 with TRBJ2-3; 12 bases agree with TRBD2. V shed 6 bases and J 1 base; nucleotides not matched to a gene: 8. This CDR3 spans 17 amino acids. Germline-derived CDR1 and CDR2 are MDHEN and SYDVKM. The CDR3 DNA is TGTGCCAGCAGCTTACGCGGGACTAGCGGGCGCACAGATACGCAGTATTTT. Protein: CASSLRGTSGRTDTQYF. Using reference TRBV28 and TRBJ2-3 for the parts outside the CDR3, the full variable domain is DVKVTQSSRYLVKRTGEKVFLECVQDMDHENMFWYRQDPGLGLRLIYFSYDVKMKEKGDIPEGYSVSREKKERFSLILESASTNQTSMYLCASSLRGTSGRTDTQYFGPGTRLTVL.